The next 3 T cell receptor beta chains were all read from a single sample in a study of T cell responses to AZD1222 COVID-19 vaccine. Method: immunoSEQ multiplex PCR; TCRdb's copy keeps in-frame clones and lacks some. This table holds some 140,000 clones, 92% found once. The sample was peripheral blood, taken on day 0 of AZD1222 vaccination. The receptors were sampled from an adult in good health.

The V call is TRBV7-9, the J call TRBJ2-7; 10 nucleotides match TRBD1. Germline trimming cut 1 base from V and 5 bases from J; bases unmatched to any gene: 5. The length of the CDR3 is 15 residues. Germline values: CDR1 SEHNR, CDR2 FQNEAQ (reference sequence). The CDR3 is CASSLGDRGIHEQYF. The CDR3 coding sequence is TGTGCCAGCAGCTTAGGGGACAGGGGTATACACGAGCAGTACTTC.

J is TRBJ1-5 and V is TRBV7-2; 7 nucleotides line up with TRBD1. CDR3 length: 15 residues. V shed 5 bases, J shed 3 bases, and the junction held 7 bases outside the gene matches. Germline CDR1 and CDR2: SGHTA and FQGNSA. CDR3 nucleotide sequence: TGTGCCAGCAGCGTTTACAGGGGATCCAATCAGCCCCAGCATTTT. This sequence encodes CASSVYRGSNQPQHF.

The chain has TRBV25-1 and TRBJ2-2; 10 positions agree with TRBD1. CDR1 MGHDK and CDR2 SYGVNS come from the germline V gene. The CDR3 extends over 14 amino acids. With V trimmed by 9 bases and J by 7 bases, 8 bases remained unmatched. The CDR3 loop reads CASRPGQGIGELFF. CDR3 coding DNA: TGTGCCAGTCGACCGGGACAGGGGATCGGGGAGCTGTTTTTT.